This T cell receptor beta chain is from a study of blood T cell repertoires in COVID-19. The wider study: Samples of COVID-19 (acute and convalescent) were obtained from the United States, Italy and Spain. Nucleic acid was either cDNA or gDNA, and it came from T cells, B-cell-depleted T cells, or PBMCs.

CDR3 length: 13 residues. V shed 2 bases and J 7 bases; nucleotides not matched to a gene: 1. Germline values: CDR1 KGHDR, CDR2 SFDVKD. Per the original data handling: Estimated nucleated cell counts came from reference gene primer amplification. Sequencing was performed with immunoSEQ multiplex PCR; in TCRdb, only in-frame clones are kept and a portion is missing. V and J calls and clone size are as listed in that table; D and trimming were resolved from the DNA. This sample has about 88,000 clones, with approximately 90% found just once. This clone occurred once. The chain couples TRBV24-1 to TRBJ1-2; TRBD1 matches at 9 bases. Sequencing used peripheral blood. The receptor was derived from a woman of 80 years or more with acute or convalescent COVID-19. In DNA form, the CDR3 reads TGTGCCACCAGTGATTGGGACAGGGTTGGCTACACCTTC. Translation: CATSDWDRVGYTF.